This record covers a single T cell receptor (beta chain). The CDR3 has 15 amino acids. Germline CDR1 is SEHNR and CDR2 is FQNEAQ (reference sequence). After removal of 2 bases from V and 8 bases from J, the junction contained 8 bases not matched to a gene. These data originate in a study of OX40 agonist ivuxolimab in advanced cancers. Method: immunoSEQ multiplex PCR; TCRdb's copy keeps in-frame clones and lacks some. The sample carries around 67,000 clones, around 82% recorded once. The starting material was CD4+ or CD8+ T cells sorted from blood, obtained in a trial of the OX40 agonist ivuxolimab. The V call is TRBV7-9, the J call TRBJ2-1, with 8 bases that match TRBD2. The clonotype comes from an adult with an advanced solid tumor such as melanoma, head and neck, liver or kidney cancer. The CDR3 sequence is CASSLYSGGPDEQFF. The CDR3 bases are TGTGCCAGCAGCTTATATTCGGGAGGGCCGGATGAGCAGTTCTTC.